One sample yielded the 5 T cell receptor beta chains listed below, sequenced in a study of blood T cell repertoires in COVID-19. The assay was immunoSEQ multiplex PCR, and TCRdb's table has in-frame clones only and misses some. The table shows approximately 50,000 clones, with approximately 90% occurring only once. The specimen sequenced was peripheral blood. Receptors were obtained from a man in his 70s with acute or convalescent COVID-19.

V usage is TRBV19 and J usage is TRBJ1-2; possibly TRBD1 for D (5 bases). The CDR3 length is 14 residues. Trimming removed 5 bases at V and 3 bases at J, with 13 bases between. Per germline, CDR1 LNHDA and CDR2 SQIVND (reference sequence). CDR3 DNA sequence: TGTGCCAGTAGTCCTTTACAGGTTTACTATGGCTACACCTTC. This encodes CASSPLQVYYGYTF.

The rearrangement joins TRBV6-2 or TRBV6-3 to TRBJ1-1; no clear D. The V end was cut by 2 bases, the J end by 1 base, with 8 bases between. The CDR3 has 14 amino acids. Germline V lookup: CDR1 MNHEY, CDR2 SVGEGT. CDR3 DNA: TGTGCCAGCAGTTACCGGAGGGCGAACACTGAAGCTTTCTTT. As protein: CASSYRRANTEAFF.

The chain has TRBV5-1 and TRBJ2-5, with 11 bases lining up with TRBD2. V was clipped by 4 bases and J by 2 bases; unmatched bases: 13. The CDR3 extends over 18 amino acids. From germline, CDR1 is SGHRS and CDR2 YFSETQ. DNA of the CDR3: TGCGCCAGCAGCACCACCCTCTTTAGCGGGGGGGCTCAAGAGACCCAGTACTTC. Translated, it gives CASSTTLFSGGAQETQYF.

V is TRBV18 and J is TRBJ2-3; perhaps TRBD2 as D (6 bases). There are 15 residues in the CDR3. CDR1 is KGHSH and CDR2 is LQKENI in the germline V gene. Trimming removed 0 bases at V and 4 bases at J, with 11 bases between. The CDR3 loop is CASSPPRDGSDTQYF. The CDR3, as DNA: TGTGCCAGCTCACCACCGCGGGACGGATCAGATACGCAGTATTTT.

DNA of the CDR3: TGTGCCAGCAGCCCTAGCGGGGGTAACAATGAGCAGTTCTTC. It yields the protein CASSPSGGNNEQFF. This sequence joins TRBV9 and TRBJ2-1; 10 nucleotides match TRBD2. Germline lookup yields CDR1 SGDLS and CDR2 YYNGEE. The length of the CDR3 is 14 residues. J gave up 5 bases and V 4 bases, and 3 bases lay outside the gene matches.